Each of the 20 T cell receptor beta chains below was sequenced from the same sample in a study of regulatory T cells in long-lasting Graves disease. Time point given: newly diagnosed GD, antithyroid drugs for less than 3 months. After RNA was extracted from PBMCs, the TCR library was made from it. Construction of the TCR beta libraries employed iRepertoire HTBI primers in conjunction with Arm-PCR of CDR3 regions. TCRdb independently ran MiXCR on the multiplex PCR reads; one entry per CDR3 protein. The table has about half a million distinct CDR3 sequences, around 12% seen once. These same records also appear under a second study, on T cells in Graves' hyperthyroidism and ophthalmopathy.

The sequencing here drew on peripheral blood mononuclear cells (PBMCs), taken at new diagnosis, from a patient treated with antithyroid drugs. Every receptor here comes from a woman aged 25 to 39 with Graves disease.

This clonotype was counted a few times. CDR3 DNA: TGTGCCAGCCCCGGGACTGCGAACACCGGGGAGCTGTTTTTT. Its protein product is CASPGTANTGELFF. The chain combines TRBV6-1 with TRBJ2-2, with D possibly matching TRBD2 (6 bases). The CDR3 extends over 14 amino acids. Germline CDR1 reads MNHNS; CDR2 reads SASEGT. V dropped 8 bases and J dropped 0 bases, with 10 bases sitting between them.

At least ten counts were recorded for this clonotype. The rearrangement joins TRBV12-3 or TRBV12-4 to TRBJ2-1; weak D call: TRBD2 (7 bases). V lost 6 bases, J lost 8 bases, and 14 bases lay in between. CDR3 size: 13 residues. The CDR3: CASSPGGRDEQFF. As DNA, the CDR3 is TGTGCCAGCAGCCCCGGGGGGCGCGATGAGCAGTTCTTC.

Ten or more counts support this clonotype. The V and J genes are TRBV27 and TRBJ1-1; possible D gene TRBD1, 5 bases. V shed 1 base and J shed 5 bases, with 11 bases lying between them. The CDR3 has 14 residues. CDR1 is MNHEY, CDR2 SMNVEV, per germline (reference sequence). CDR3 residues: CASSLLGESTEAFF. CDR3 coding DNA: TGTGCCAGCAGTTTATTGGGGGAGTCAACTGAAGCTTTCTTT.

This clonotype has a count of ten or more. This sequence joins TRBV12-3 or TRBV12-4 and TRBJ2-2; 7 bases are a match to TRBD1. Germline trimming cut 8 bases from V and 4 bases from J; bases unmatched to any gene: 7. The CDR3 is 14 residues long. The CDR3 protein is CASGRDSSTGELFF. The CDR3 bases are TGTGCCAGCGGCCGGGACAGTTCCACCGGGGAGCTGTTTTTT.

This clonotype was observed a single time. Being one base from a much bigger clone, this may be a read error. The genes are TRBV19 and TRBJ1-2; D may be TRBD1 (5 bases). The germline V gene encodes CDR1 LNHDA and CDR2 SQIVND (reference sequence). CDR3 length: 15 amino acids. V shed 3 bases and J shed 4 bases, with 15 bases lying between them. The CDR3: CASSIGGIPPYGYTF. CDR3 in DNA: TGTGCCAGTAGTATTGGGGGGATCCCCCCCTATGGCTACACCTTC. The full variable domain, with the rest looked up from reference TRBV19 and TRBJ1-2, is DGGITQSPKYLFRKEGQNVTLSCEQNLNHDAMYWYRQDPGQGLRLIYYSQIVNDFQKGDIAEGYSVSREKKESFPLTVTSAQKNPTAFYLCASSIGGIPPYGYTFGSGTRLTVV.

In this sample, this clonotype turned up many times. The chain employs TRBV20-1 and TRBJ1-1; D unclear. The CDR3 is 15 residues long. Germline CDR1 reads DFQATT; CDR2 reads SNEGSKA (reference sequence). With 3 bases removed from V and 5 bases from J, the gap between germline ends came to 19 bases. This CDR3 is CSARGDDAGTTEAFF. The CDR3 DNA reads TGCAGTGCTAGGGGAGACGATGCCGGAACTACTGAAGCTTTCTTT.

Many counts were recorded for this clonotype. The CDR3 bases are TGTGCCAGCAGCCCCGGAGGAAATGAGCAGTTCTTC. It encodes CASSPGGNEQFF. The chain uses TRBV11-3 and TRBJ2-1, with a possible D match to TRBD2 (5 bases). Germline V gives CDR1 SGHNT, CDR2 YENEEA. The ends were cut back, 5 bases at V and 7 bases at J, with 9 bases in the middle. This CDR3 comprises 12 residues.

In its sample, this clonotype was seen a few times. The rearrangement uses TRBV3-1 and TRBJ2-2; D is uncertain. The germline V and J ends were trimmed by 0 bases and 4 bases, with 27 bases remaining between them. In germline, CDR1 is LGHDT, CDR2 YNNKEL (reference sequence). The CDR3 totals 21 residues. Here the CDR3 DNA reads TGTGCCAGCAGCCAAGATAAGGTATTTGGCAGTCCCGACCGTTTCACCGGGGAGCTGTTTTTT. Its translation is CASSQDKVFGSPDRFTGELFF.

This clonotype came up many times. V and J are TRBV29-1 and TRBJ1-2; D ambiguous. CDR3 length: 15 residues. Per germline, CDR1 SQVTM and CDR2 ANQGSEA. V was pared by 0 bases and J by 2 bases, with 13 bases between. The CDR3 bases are TGCAGCGTTGAAGATCTTGGCAGTTCGAACTATGGCTACACCTTC. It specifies CSVEDLGSSNYGYTF.

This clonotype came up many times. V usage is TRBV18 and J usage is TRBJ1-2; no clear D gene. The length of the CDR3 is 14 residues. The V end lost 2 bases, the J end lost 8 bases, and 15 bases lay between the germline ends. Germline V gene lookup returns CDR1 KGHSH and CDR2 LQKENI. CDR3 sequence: CASSPSRQVEGYTF. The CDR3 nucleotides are TGTGCCAGCTCACCAAGTAGGCAGGTGGAAGGCTACACCTTC.

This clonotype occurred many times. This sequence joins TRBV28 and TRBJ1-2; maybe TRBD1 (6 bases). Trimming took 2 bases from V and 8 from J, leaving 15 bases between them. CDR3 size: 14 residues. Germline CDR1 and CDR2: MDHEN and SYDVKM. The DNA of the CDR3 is TGTGCCAGCAGTTTACGGGGGCTCCTAGGGGGCTACACCTTC. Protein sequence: CASSLRGLLGGYTF.

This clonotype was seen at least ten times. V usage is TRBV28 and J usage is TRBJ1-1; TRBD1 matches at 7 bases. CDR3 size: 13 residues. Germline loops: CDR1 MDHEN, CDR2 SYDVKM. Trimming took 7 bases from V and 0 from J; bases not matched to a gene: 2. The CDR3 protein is CASTGGVNTEAFF. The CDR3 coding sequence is TGTGCCAGCACAGGGGGAGTGAACACTGAAGCTTTCTTT.

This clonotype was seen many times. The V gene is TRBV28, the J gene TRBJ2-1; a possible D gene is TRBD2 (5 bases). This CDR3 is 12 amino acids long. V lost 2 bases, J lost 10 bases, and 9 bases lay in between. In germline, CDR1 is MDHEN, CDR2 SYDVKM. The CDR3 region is CASSLIRGEQFF. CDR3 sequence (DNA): TGTGCCAGCAGTTTAATACGCGGGGAGCAGTTCTTC.

In DNA, the CDR3 is TGTGCCAGCAGTTACAGCGGTTCAACTAATGAAAAACTGTTTTTT. Protein: CASSYSGSTNEKLFF. The chain combines TRBV6-5 with TRBJ1-4; D is unresolved. Germline V CDR1 and CDR2: MNHEY, SVGAGI. This CDR3 contains 15 residues. The ends were cut back, 2 bases at V and 0 bases at J, with 7 bases in the middle.

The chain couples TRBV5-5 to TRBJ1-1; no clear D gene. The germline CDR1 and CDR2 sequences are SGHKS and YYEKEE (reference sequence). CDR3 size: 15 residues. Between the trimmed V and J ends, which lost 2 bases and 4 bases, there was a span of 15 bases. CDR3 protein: CASSFYWGGGTEAFF. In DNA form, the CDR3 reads TGTGCCAGCAGCTTCTATTGGGGAGGCGGCACTGAAGCTTTCTTT.

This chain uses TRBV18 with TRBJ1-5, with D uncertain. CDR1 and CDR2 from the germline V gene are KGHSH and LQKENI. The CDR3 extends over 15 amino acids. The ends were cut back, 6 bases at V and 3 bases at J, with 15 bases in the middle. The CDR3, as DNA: TGTGCCAGCTCGCCTCCGGGAACTTACAATCAGCCCCAGCATTTT. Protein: CASSPPGTYNQPQHF.

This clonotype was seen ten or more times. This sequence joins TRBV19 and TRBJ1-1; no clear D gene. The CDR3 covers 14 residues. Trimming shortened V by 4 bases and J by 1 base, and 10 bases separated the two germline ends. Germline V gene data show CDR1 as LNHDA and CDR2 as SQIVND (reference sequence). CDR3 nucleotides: TGTGCCAGTAGTAACTTTGTCAAGAACACTGAAGCTTTCTTT. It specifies CASSNFVKNTEAFF.

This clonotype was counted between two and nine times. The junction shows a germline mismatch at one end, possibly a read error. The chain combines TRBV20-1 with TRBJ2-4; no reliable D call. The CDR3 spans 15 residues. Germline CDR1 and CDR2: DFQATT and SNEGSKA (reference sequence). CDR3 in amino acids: CSATNLQLRKNIQYF. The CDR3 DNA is TGCAGTGCGACAAACTTACAGCTACGAAAAAACATTCAGTACTTT.

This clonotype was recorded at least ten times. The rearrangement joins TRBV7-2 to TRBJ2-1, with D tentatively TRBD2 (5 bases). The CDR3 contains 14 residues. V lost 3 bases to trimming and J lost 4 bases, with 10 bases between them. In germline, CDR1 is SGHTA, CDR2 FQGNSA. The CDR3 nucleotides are TGTGCCAGCAGCTTTACTAGTACGTACAATGAGCAGTTCTTC. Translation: CASSFTSTYNEQFF.

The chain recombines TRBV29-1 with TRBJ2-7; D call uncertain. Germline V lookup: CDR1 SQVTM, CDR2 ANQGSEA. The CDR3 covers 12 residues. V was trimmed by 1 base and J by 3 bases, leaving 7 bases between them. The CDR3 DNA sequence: TGCAGCGTTGAAGGGTGGAACTACGAGCAGTACTTC. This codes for CSVEGWNYEQYF.